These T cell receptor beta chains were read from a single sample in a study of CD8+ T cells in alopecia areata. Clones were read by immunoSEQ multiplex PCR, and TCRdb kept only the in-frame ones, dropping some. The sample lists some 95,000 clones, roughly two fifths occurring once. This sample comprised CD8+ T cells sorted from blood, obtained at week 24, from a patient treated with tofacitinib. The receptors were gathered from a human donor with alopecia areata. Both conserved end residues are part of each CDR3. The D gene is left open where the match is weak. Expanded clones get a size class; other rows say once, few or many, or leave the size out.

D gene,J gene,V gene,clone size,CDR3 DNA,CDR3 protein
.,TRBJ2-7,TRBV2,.,TGTGCCAGCACCCGCAGGGGAATCGACGAGCAGTACTTC,CASTRRGIDEQYF
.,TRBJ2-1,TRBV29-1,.,TGCAGCGTTGCAGGGACCGATTCTGGGGTCCTACGGTACAATGAGCAGTTCTTC,CSVAGTDSGVLRYNEQFF
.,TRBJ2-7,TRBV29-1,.,TGCAGCGTCCCTGGTATGGCCGGGGGCGAGCAGTACTTC,CSVPGMAGGEQYF
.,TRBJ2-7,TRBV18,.,TGTGCCAGCTCACCAGAAAGGGACTACGAGCAGTACTTC,CASSPERDYEQYF
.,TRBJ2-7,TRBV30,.,TGTGCCCAAGGGGGACTGCCCTACGAGCAGTACTTC,CAQGGLPYEQYF
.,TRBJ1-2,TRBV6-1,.,TGTGCCAGCAGTATGACGGACTACTATGGCTACACCTTC,CASSMTDYYGYTF
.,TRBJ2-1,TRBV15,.,TGTGCCACCAGCAGAGATGACATCGTGGATGTCAATGAGCAGTTCTTC,CATSRDDIVDVNEQFF
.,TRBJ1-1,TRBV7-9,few,TGTGCCAGCAGCCCCCACACGGGGATGAATACTGAAGCTTTCTTT,CASSPHTGMNTEAFF
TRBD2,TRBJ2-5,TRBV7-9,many,TGTGCCAGCAGCAAGACTAGCGGGCTCCAAGAGACCCAGTACTTC,CASSKTSGLQETQYF
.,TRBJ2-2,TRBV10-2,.,TGCGCCAGCAGCACTAGTCAAACCACCGGGGAGCTGTTTTTT,CASSTSQTTGELFF
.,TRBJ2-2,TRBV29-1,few,TGCAGCGTTGAAGGCAGGGTGGCCGGGGAGCTGTTTTTT,CSVEGRVAGELFF
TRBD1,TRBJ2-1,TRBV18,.,TGTGCCAGCTCACCAGACAGGGGATCCTACAATGAGCAGTTCTTC,CASSPDRGSYNEQFF
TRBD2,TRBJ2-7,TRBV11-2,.,TGTGCCAGCAGCTTCACTAGCGGGAGCTACGAGCAGTACTTC,CASSFTSGSYEQYF
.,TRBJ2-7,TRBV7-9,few,TGTGCCAGCAGCTTAGTAGGGGACGAGCAGTACTTC,CASSLVGDEQYF
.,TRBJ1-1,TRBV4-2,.,TGTGCCAGCAGCCTTCGGACGGATAACACTGAAGCTTTCTTT,CASSLRTDNTEAFF
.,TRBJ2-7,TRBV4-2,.,TGTGCCAGCAGCCAAGGTGTACAGGGAAGCTCCTACGAGCAGTACTTC,CASSQGVQGSSYEQYF
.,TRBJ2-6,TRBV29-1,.,TGCAGCGTTCTGAATGGGGCCAACGTCCTGACTTTC,CSVLNGANVLTF
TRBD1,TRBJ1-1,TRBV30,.,TGTGCCTGGAGTGGGGGGACAGGGGGCCAAACGGACACTGAAGCTTTCTTT,CAWSGGTGGQTDTEAFF
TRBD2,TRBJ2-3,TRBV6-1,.,TGTGCCAGCAGTGAGCTAGCGGGAGGGGTGGATACGCAGTATTTT,CASSELAGGVDTQYF
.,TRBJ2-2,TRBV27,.,TGTGCCAGCACCTTGGGTTACAGCTACACCGGGGAGCTGTTTTTT,CASTLGYSYTGELFF
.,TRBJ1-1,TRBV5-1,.,TGCGCCAGCAGCTTGCAGGGGTTGGCTGAAGCTTTCTTT,CASSLQGLAEAFF
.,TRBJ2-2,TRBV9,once,TGTGCCAGCAGCGTAGCTAACTTGCACACCGGGGAGCTGTTTTTT,CASSVANLHTGELFF
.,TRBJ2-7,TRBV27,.,TGTGCCAGCAGTCCCCTCACCTACGAGCAGTACTTC,CASSPLTYEQYF
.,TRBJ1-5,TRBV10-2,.,TGCGCCAGCAGTGAACGGGTGGAAGGTCAGCCCCAGCATTTT,CASSERVEGQPQHF
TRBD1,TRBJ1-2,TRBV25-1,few,TGTGCCAGCAGTGGCTGGGCAGGGGGCGGGGGCTACACCTTC,CASSGWAGGGGYTF
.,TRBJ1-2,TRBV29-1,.,TGCAGCGTTGACGAGGGGGGTGACTATGGCTACACCTTC,CSVDEGGDYGYTF
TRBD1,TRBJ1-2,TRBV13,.,TGTGCCAGCAGCTTAGGATACAGGGGGCTCTATGGCTACACCTTC,CASSLGYRGLYGYTF
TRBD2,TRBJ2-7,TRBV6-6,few,TGTGCCAGCAGTTTCAGCCGGGACTACCCAGAGCAGTACTTC,CASSFSRDYPEQYF
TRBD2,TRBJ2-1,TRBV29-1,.,TGCAGCGTTCTTGGACTAGCGGGTTTGCATGAGCAGTTCTTC,CSVLGLAGLHEQFF
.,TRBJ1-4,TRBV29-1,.,TGCAGCGTCGGCATCAGGGGTCTTAATGAAAAACTGTTTTTT,CSVGIRGLNEKLFF
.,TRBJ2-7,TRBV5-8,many,TGTGCCAGCAGCTTTTACGAGCAGTACTTC,CASSFYEQYF
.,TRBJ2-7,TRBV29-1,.,TGCAGCGTTGGCTCCGGGACCCGCGAGCAGTACTTC,CSVGSGTREQYF
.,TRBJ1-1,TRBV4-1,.,TGCGCCAGCAGCCAAGACCAGGGGTTTAACACTGAAGCTTTCTTT,CASSQDQGFNTEAFF